The 29 T cell receptor beta chains given below trace back to one sample, sequenced in a study of blood T cell repertoires in COVID-19 (TCRdb year 2020). Receptor libraries were prepared by the immunoSEQ multiplex PCR assay. TCRdb stores this immuneACCESS table with in-frame sequences only. Part of the clones is absent; in the studies checked, under half of the shortfall reflects unresolved V genes, and no reason is known for the rest. This sample lists some 76,000 clones; approximately 90% were detected once. The ten largest make up about 5.1% of the sample. Sequenced input: peripheral blood. The receptors were gathered from a woman younger than 35 with acute or convalescent COVID-19.

CDR3 DNA: TGTGCCTGGAGTCTGGGGGGAAACGAGCAGTACTTC. Its translation is CAWSLGGNEQYF. The V gene is TRBV30, the J gene TRBJ2-7; D possibly corresponds to TRBD2 (6 bases). V lost 2 bases and J lost 5, with 10 bases in between. From germline, CDR1 is GTSNPN and CDR2 SVGIG (reference sequence). This CDR3 region has 12 residues. Drawing the rest from reference TRBV30 and TRBJ2-7, the complete variable domain is SQTIHQWPATLVQPVGSPLSLECTVEGTSNPNLYWYRQAAGRGLQLLFYSVGIGQISSEVPQNLSASRPQDRQFILSSKKLLLSDSGFYLCAWSLGGNEQYFGPGTRLTVT.

The chain uses TRBV30 and TRBJ2-5; 7 nucleotides align to TRBD2. Germline trimming cut 3 bases from V and 7 bases from J; bases unmatched to any gene: 11. Germline V CDR1 and CDR2: GTSNPN, SVGIG (reference sequence). The CDR3 length is 14 residues. The CDR3: CAWSPGGFAGTQYF. The DNA for the CDR3 is TGTGCCTGGAGCCCCGGGGGGTTCGCAGGGACCCAGTACTTC.

This chain joins TRBV19 and TRBJ2-1; 11 nucleotides match TRBD2. Germline V gene lookup returns CDR1 LNHDA and CDR2 SQIVND (reference sequence). This CDR3 spans 15 amino acids. The ends lost 3 bases at V and 6 bases at J; junction bases unmatched: 4. CDR3 coding DNA: TGTGCCAGTAGTATTTCCACTAGCGGGAGCAATGAGCAGTTCTTC. This codes for CASSISTSGSNEQFF.

The chain joins TRBV6-6 to TRBJ1-1, with D perhaps TRBD1 (5 bases). Per the germline V gene, CDR1 is MNHNY and CDR2 is SVGAGI (reference sequence). V gave up 4 bases and J gave up 1 base, with 10 bases separating them. The CDR3 has 14 amino acids. The CDR3 region is CASSSQGKNTEAFF. CDR3 nucleotide sequence: TGTGCCAGCAGTTCTCAGGGAAAGAACACTGAAGCTTTCTTT.

The V and J genes are TRBV29-1 and TRBJ2-3; D is unclear. Germline CDR1 SQVTM, CDR2 ANQGSEA. V was clipped by 7 bases and J by 6 bases, with 14 bases between them. CDR3 length equals 12 residues. CDR3 nucleotides: TGCAGCGCCGACGACCCCGGGGATACGCAGTATTTT. Its protein product is CSADDPGDTQYF.

This chain links TRBV6-2 or TRBV6-3 with TRBJ2-7; 14 bases fit TRBD2. In germline, CDR1 is MNHEY, CDR2 SVGEGT. V dropped 0 bases and J dropped 4; count of bases not matched to a gene: 8. The CDR3 is 18 residues long. The CDR3 reads CASSYSIIGTSGSYEQYF. The CDR3 DNA follows: TGTGCCAGCAGTTACTCGATAATCGGGACTAGCGGGAGTTACGAGCAGTACTTC.

CDR3 region: CASSPGTVPNYGYTF. DNA for the CDR3: TGTGCCAGTAGCCCCGGGACAGTACCTAACTATGGCTACACCTTC. The V call is TRBV19, the J call TRBJ1-2; 7 positions agree with TRBD1. CDR3 size: 15 residues. Germline V CDR1 and CDR2: LNHDA, SQIVND (reference sequence). After removal of 6 bases from V and 0 bases from J, the junction contained 7 bases not matched to a gene. Variable domain in full (rest from reference TRBV19 and TRBJ1-2): DGGITQSPKYLFRKEGQNVTLSCEQNLNHDAMYWYRQDPGQGLRLIYYSQIVNDFQKGDIAEGYSVSREKKESFPLTVTSAQKNPTAFYLCASSPGTVPNYGYTFGSGTRLTVV.

This sequence joins TRBV19 and TRBJ1-5; tentatively, D is TRBD1 (5 bases). V was cut by 5 bases and J by 6 bases, with 17 bases left in between. Germline V gene sequence: CDR1 LNHDA, CDR2 SQIVND (reference sequence). The CDR3 is 15 residues long. CDR3 DNA: TGTGCCAGTAGTCCCAGGGACGGGAGAGGTCAGCCCCAGCATTTT. Its protein is CASSPRDGRGQPQHF.

The chain uses TRBV24-1 and TRBJ1-1; 8 positions match TRBD1. J was trimmed by 4 bases and V by 6 bases; bases with no gene match: 6. The germline gives CDR1 KGHDR, CDR2 SFDVKD. This CDR3 comprises 14 residues. The chain's CDR3 is CATSSATGGTEAFF. Here the CDR3 DNA reads TGTGCCACCAGTTCGGCTACAGGGGGCACTGAAGCTTTCTTT.

The genes are TRBV4-1 and TRBJ1-5, with D possibly TRBD1 on 6 matching bases. Between the trimmed V and J ends, which lost 0 bases and 6 bases, there was a span of 12 bases. The CDR3 loop spans 15 amino acids. Per the germline V gene, CDR1 is MGHRA and CDR2 is YSYEKL. The CDR3 protein is CASSQESTGSQPQHF. DNA of the CDR3: TGCGCCAGCAGCCAAGAGAGTACAGGGTCTCAGCCCCAGCATTTT.

The gene calls are TRBV18 and TRBJ2-3; perhaps TRBD2 as D (6 bases). Germline-derived CDR1 and CDR2 are KGHSH and LQKENI. Trimming shortened V by 1 base and J by 6 bases, and 17 bases separated the two germline ends. This CDR3 spans 16 amino acids. CDR3 in amino acids: CASSPLPRGGSDTQYF. Written as DNA, the CDR3 is TGTGCCAGCTCACCACTACCTAGAGGAGGGTCTGATACGCAGTATTTT.

This clone appeared a few times. The J gene is TRBJ1-1, the V gene TRBV28; D not resolved. This CDR3 comprises 13 residues. CDR1 is MDHEN and CDR2 is SYDVKM in the germline V gene. With 6 bases removed from V and 5 bases from J, the gap between germline ends came to 13 bases. The CDR3, as DNA: TGTGCCAGCAGCCCAGAGACGGGTACTGAAGCTTTCTTT. Protein product: CASSPETGTEAFF. Combining the CDR3 with reference TRBV28 and TRBJ1-1 gives the whole variable domain DVKVTQSSRYLVKRTGEKVFLECVQDMDHENMFWYRQDPGLGLRLIYFSYDVKMKEKGDIPEGYSVSREKKERFSLILESASTNQTSMYLCASSPETGTEAFFGQGTRLTVV.

The CDR3, as DNA: TGTGCCAGCAGCTCACGGGACAGGGAGGAGTTCTTC. This encodes CASSSRDREEFF. The chain links TRBV11-2 to TRBJ2-1; the match to TRBD1 covers 9 bases. V was clipped by 4 bases and J by 14 bases; unmatched bases: 6. Per the germline V gene, CDR1 is SGHAT and CDR2 is FQNNGV. CDR3 length: 12 residues.

V is TRBV21-1 and J is TRBJ2-6; the DNA was not compared with TRBD2, the D call given in the table. TRBV21-1 is reported as a pseudogene. The CDR3 is 24 residues long. Here the CDR3 reads CASSKGLGQYHNTSGPNRANVLTF. CDR3 in DNA: TGTGCCAGCAGCAAAGGCCTTGGACAGTACCATAATACTAGCGGACCTAACAGGGCCAACGTCCTGACTTTC.

Concerning this clone: Different DNA sequences within this sample yield the same CDR3. J is TRBJ2-1 and V is TRBV28; the D gene is possibly TRBD1 (6 bases). The CDR3 loop spans 18 amino acids. V was cut by 5 bases and J by 1 base, with 21 bases left in between. Germline assignment: CDR1 MDHEN and CDR2 SYDVKM. This chain's CDR3 is CASSPKQGLVRSYNEQFF. The CDR3 coding sequence is TGTGCCAGCAGTCCCAAACAGGGTTTGGTCCGATCCTACAATGAGCAGTTCTTC.

V gene TRBV28 combines with J gene TRBJ1-1; D remains unclear. This CDR3 spans 14 amino acids. Per germline, CDR1 MDHEN and CDR2 SYDVKM. The ends were cut back, 3 bases at V and 5 bases at J, with 13 bases in the middle. CDR3 loop: CASSFARERTEAFF. The CDR3 nucleotides read TGTGCCAGCAGTTTCGCTAGGGAGAGGACTGAAGCTTTCTTT. The full variable domain, its missing parts supplied by reference TRBV28 and TRBJ1-1, is DVKVTQSSRYLVKRTGEKVFLECVQDMDHENMFWYRQDPGLGLRLIYFSYDVKMKEKGDIPEGYSVSREKKERFSLILESASTNQTSMYLCASSFARERTEAFFGQGTRLTVV.

The V call is TRBV18, the J call TRBJ2-3; D remains unclear. CDR1 and CDR2 from the germline V gene are KGHSH and LQKENI. V lost 2 bases to trimming and J lost 5 bases, with 8 bases between them. There are 13 residues in the CDR3. In DNA form, the CDR3 reads TGTGCCAGCTCACCAGCGATTCGAGATACGCAGTATTTT. This gives the protein CASSPAIRDTQYF.

The V gene is TRBV7-9, the J gene TRBJ2-3; D perhaps matches TRBD1 (5 bases). V was shortened by 5 bases and J by 2 bases, with 8 bases between the two germline ends. CDR1 is SEHNR, CDR2 FQNEAQ, per germline (reference sequence). This CDR3 region has 13 residues. The CDR3 sequence is CASSRTFTDTQYF. CDR3 coding DNA: TGTGCCAGCAGCCGGACATTCACAGATACGCAGTATTTT.

The gene calls are TRBV7-7 and TRBJ2-1, with no clear D. V was pared by 1 base and J by 8 bases, with 18 bases between. CDR1 is SSHAT and CDR2 is FNYEAQ in the germline V gene (reference sequence). The CDR3 is 16 residues long. CDR3 in amino acids: CASSLDFASSLHEQFF. Here the CDR3 DNA reads TGTGCCAGCAGCTTAGACTTCGCCTCCTCGCTCCATGAGCAGTTCTTC.

V and J are TRBV5-1 and TRBJ2-7; weak D call: TRBD2 (6 bases). CDR3 length equals 14 residues. V lost 0 bases and J lost 3, with 10 bases in between. CDR1 SGHRS and CDR2 YFSETQ come from the germline V gene. The CDR3 reads CASSLGLEIYEQYF. The CDR3 nucleotides read TGCGCCAGCAGCTTGGGACTAGAAATCTACGAGCAGTACTTC.

V and J are TRBV9 and TRBJ1-6; 7 bases map to TRBD1. V was clipped by 4 bases and J by 6 bases; unmatched bases: 10. The CDR3 spans 16 residues. Germline V gene sequence: CDR1 SGDLS, CDR2 YYNGEE. Here the CDR3 reads CASSPTGALSNSPLHF. In DNA, the CDR3 is TGTGCCAGCAGCCCCACAGGGGCCCTTAGTAATTCACCCCTCCACTTT.

The chain is built from TRBV28 and TRBJ2-1; 7 nucleotides match TRBD2. Germline V lookup: CDR1 MDHEN, CDR2 SYDVKM. This CDR3 spans 14 amino acids. The V gene end was trimmed by 5 bases and the J gene end by 6 bases; junction bases not matched to a gene: 7. The CDR3: CASSGGDVTNEQFF. The CDR3 DNA is TGTGCCAGCAGTGGGGGGGACGTGACCAATGAGCAGTTCTTC.

V is TRBV6-2 or TRBV6-3 and J is TRBJ2-3; maybe TRBD2 (6 bases). CDR1 MNHEY and CDR2 SVGEGT come from the germline V gene. This CDR3 contains 16 residues. V gave up 6 bases and J gave up 3 bases, with 19 bases separating them. This chain's CDR3 is CASSRNYGLKTDTQYF. Here the CDR3 DNA reads TGTGCCAGCAGCCGAAACTATGGACTAAAGACAGATACGCAGTATTTT.

This rearrangement joins TRBV7-8 to TRBJ2-7, with D possibly TRBD2 on 7 matching bases. CDR1 and CDR2 from the germline V gene are SGHVS and FQNEAQ. With 1 base removed from V and 2 bases from J, the gap between germline ends came to 15 bases. The length of the CDR3 is 16 residues. The CDR3: CASSLVGGRGTYEQYF. CDR3 DNA: TGTGCCAGCAGCTTAGTAGGGGGGAGGGGAACCTACGAGCAGTACTTC.

This rearrangement joins TRBV6-1 to TRBJ1-2, with 7 bases aligning to TRBD1. CDR1 MNHNS and CDR2 SASEGT come from the germline V gene. The V segment lost 0 bases and the J segment 6 bases; nucleotides outside the gene matches: 7. The CDR3 contains 15 residues. CDR3 region: CASSEALFQGDGYTF. CDR3 bases: TGTGCCAGCAGTGAAGCGCTGTTTCAGGGGGATGGCTACACCTTC.

The chain is built from TRBV18 and TRBJ2-5; 11 bases fit TRBD2. This CDR3 is built from 14 residues. The germline gives CDR1 KGHSH, CDR2 LQKENI. V shed 6 bases and J 4 bases; nucleotides not matched to a gene: 4. The CDR3 protein is CASSPGTSGETQYF. In nucleotides, the CDR3 is TGTGCCAGCTCTCCCGGGACTAGCGGAGAGACCCAGTACTTC.

This chain links TRBV14 with TRBJ2-6, with D possibly matching TRBD2 (5 bases). Germline values: CDR1 SGHDN, CDR2 FVKESK. This CDR3 is built from 16 residues. V lost 1 base to trimming and J lost 2 bases, with 9 bases between them. DNA for the CDR3: TGTGCCAGCAGCCAAGTGGCGGGTCCTGGGGCCAACGTCCTGACTTTC. Residues: CASSQVAGPGANVLTF. The whole variable domain, remainder taken from reference TRBV14 and TRBJ2-6, is EAGVTQFPSHSVIEKGQTVTLRCDPISGHDNLYWYRRVMGKEIKFLLHFVKESKQDESGMPNNRFLAERTGGTYSTLKVQPAELEDSGVYFCASSQVAGPGANVLTFGAGSRLTVL.

V usage is TRBV7-9 and J usage is TRBJ1-2, with 10 positions matching TRBD1. The CDR3 has 12 amino acids. The V and J ends lost 5 bases and 7 bases, in that order; junction bases with no gene match: 1. Germline V gives CDR1 SEHNR, CDR2 FQNEAQ (reference sequence). CDR3 coding DNA: TGTGCCAGCAGCGGGACAGGGGCTGGCTACACCTTC. As protein: CASSGTGAGYTF.

The chain is built from TRBV10-1 and TRBJ2-2; D gene unclear. V was trimmed by 3 bases and J by 6 bases, leaving 8 bases between them. Germline V gives CDR1 WNHNN, CDR2 SYGVQD (reference sequence). The CDR3 is 13 amino acids. CDR3 sequence: CASSDEIAGELFF. CDR3 sequence (DNA): TGCGCCAGCAGTGACGAAATAGCCGGGGAGCTGTTTTTT.